These T cell receptor beta chains were read from a single sample in a study of response to subunit inactivated influenza vaccine. Using its own MiXCR run on the RT-PCR reads, TCRdb lists one record per CDR3 protein. The sample shows some 850,000 distinct CDR3 sequences, approximately 17% of them seen only once. The source material was PBMCs from blood, sampled less than 6 days after vaccination. The receptors derive from a middle-aged man who received an inactivated influenza vaccine. Both conserved end residues are part of each CDR3. A D gene is named only where the DNA matches it firmly. Size tells how often a clone was seen (once, few, many) or the class of an expanded clone, and some rows leave it out.

j_gene: TRBJ2-7
abundance: -
d_gene: -
v_gene: TRBV4-2
CDR3aa: CASSQVVGTSYEQYF
CDR3nt: TGTGCCAGCAGCCAAGTGGTTGGGACCTCCTACGAGCAGTACTTC

j_gene: TRBJ2-1
abundance: -
d_gene: TRBD2
v_gene: TRBV6-5
CDR3aa: CASSYRLAGTNNEQFF
CDR3nt: TGTGCCAGCAGTTACAGACTAGCGGGGACTAACAATGAGCAGTTCTTC

j_gene: TRBJ2-3
abundance: many
d_gene: -
v_gene: TRBV24-1
CDR3aa: CATSDPLLSTDTQYF
CDR3nt: TGTGCCACCAGTGACCCCCTCCTTAGCACAGATACGCAGTATTTT

j_gene: TRBJ2-7
abundance: -
d_gene: -
v_gene: TRBV25-1
CDR3aa: CASSASEGPYEQYF
CDR3nt: TGTGCCAGCAGTGCTTCAGAAGGGCCCTACGAGCAGTACTTC

j_gene: TRBJ2-7
abundance: few
d_gene: -
v_gene: TRBV20-1
CDR3aa: CSASGRQGFYEQYF
CDR3nt: TGCAGTGCTTCGGGTCGGCAGGGGTTTTACGAGCAGTACTTC

j_gene: TRBJ2-7
abundance: -
d_gene: TRBD1
v_gene: TRBV5-4
CDR3aa: CASSSRDRGLDEQYF
CDR3nt: TGTGCCAGCAGCAGCCGGGACAGGGGTTTGGACGAGCAGTACTTC

j_gene: TRBJ2-7
abundance: many
d_gene: -
v_gene: TRBV7-9
CDR3aa: CASSQTGYEQYF
CDR3nt: TGTGCCAGCAGCCAAACAGGGTACGAGCAGTACTTC

j_gene: TRBJ1-1
abundance: few
d_gene: -
v_gene: TRBV10-3
CDR3aa: CAISESYTNTEAFF
CDR3nt: TGTGCCATCAGTGAGTCGTACACGAACACTGAAGCTTTCTTT

j_gene: TRBJ2-5
abundance: few
d_gene: -
v_gene: TRBV20-1
CDR3aa: CSGQEYQETQYF
CDR3nt: TGCAGTGGCCAGGAGTACCAAGAGACCCAGTACTTC

j_gene: TRBJ2-1
abundance: once
d_gene: -
v_gene: TRBV2
CDR3aa: CASSVAFSYNEQFF
CDR3nt: TGTGCCAGCAGTGTGGCATTCTCCTACAATGAGCAGTTCTTC

j_gene: TRBJ2-5
abundance: few
d_gene: TRBD2
v_gene: TRBV24-1
CDR3aa: CATSDTSGAQETQYF
CDR3nt: TGTGCCACCAGTGATACTAGCGGGGCACAAGAGACCCAGTACTTC

j_gene: TRBJ2-2
abundance: -
d_gene: TRBD1
v_gene: TRBV12-3/TRBV12-4
CDR3aa: CASSLGRDSTGELFF
CDR3nt: TGTGCCAGCAGTTTAGGCAGGGACAGCACCGGGGAGCTGTTTTTT

j_gene: TRBJ2-7
abundance: few
d_gene: TRBD1
v_gene: TRBV5-1
CDR3aa: CASRYGQAYEQYF
CDR3nt: TGCGCCAGCAGATACGGACAGGCCTACGAGCAGTACTTC

j_gene: TRBJ2-7
abundance: -
d_gene: -
v_gene: TRBV7-9
CDR3aa: CASSLVSVEQYF
CDR3nt: TGTGCCAGCAGCTTAGTCAGTGTCGAGCAGTACTTC

j_gene: TRBJ2-3
abundance: many
d_gene: -
v_gene: TRBV29-1
CDR3aa: CSVLISPDTQYF
CDR3nt: TGCAGCGTTCTCATTAGCCCAGATACGCAGTATTTT

j_gene: TRBJ2-7
abundance: many
d_gene: -
v_gene: TRBV6-5
CDR3aa: CASSYSGTYEQYF
CDR3nt: TGTGCCAGCAGTTACTCCGGGACCTACGAGCAGTACTTC

j_gene: TRBJ2-7
abundance: -
d_gene: -
v_gene: TRBV7-9
CDR3aa: CASMTASYEQYF
CDR3nt: TGTGCCAGCATGACAGCCTCCTACGAGCAGTACTTC

j_gene: TRBJ2-5
abundance: few
d_gene: -
v_gene: TRBV5-1
CDR3aa: CASSPESPGTQETQYF
CDR3nt: TGCGCCAGCAGCCCGGAATCCCCCGGGACTCAAGAGACCCAGTACTTC

j_gene: TRBJ1-1
abundance: many
d_gene: -
v_gene: TRBV11-2
CDR3aa: CASSLDNNRATKTEAFF
CDR3nt: TGTGCCAGCAGCTTAGATAACAACAGGGCTACAAAGACTGAAGCTTTCTTT

j_gene: TRBJ2-7
abundance: -
d_gene: -
v_gene: TRBV4-3
CDR3aa: CASSQEATGPSHYEQYF
CDR3nt: TGCGCCAGCAGCCAAGAAGCTACGGGTCCCTCGCACTACGAGCAGTACTTC

j_gene: TRBJ2-7
abundance: -
d_gene: -
v_gene: TRBV10-2
CDR3aa: CASGYNQGEQYF
CDR3nt: TGCGCCAGCGGCTACAATCAGGGAGAGCAGTACTTC

j_gene: TRBJ1-1
abundance: -
d_gene: -
v_gene: TRBV7-8
CDR3aa: CASSLAKLGTNTEAFF
CDR3nt: TGTGCCAGCAGCTTAGCTAAGTTGGGTACGAACACTGAAGCTTTCTTT

j_gene: TRBJ2-5
abundance: few
d_gene: -
v_gene: TRBV9
CDR3aa: CASSAQTEPTETQYF
CDR3nt: TGTGCCAGCAGCGCTCAGACGGAGCCCACAGAGACCCAGTACTTC

j_gene: TRBJ1-2
abundance: many
d_gene: -
v_gene: TRBV29-1
CDR3aa: CSVGTVTYGYTF
CDR3nt: TGCAGCGTTGGGACGGTGACCTATGGCTACACCTTC

j_gene: TRBJ2-7
abundance: few
d_gene: -
v_gene: TRBV12-3/TRBV12-4
CDR3aa: CASSLANTGGTYEQYF
CDR3nt: TGTGCCAGCAGTTTAGCGAATACAGGCGGGACCTACGAGCAGTACTTC

j_gene: TRBJ2-7
abundance: -
d_gene: TRBD2
v_gene: TRBV30
CDR3aa: CAWKASGPYEQYF
CDR3nt: TGTGCCTGGAAGGCTAGCGGGCCCTACGAGCAGTACTTC

j_gene: TRBJ2-7
abundance: many
d_gene: TRBD2
v_gene: TRBV6-2/TRBV6-3
CDR3aa: CASSFLGLAYEQYF
CDR3nt: TGTGCCAGCAGTTTCCTTGGACTAGCGTATGAGCAGTACTTC

j_gene: TRBJ2-2
abundance: -
d_gene: TRBD1
v_gene: TRBV12-3/TRBV12-4
CDR3aa: CASSFQTGGMTGELFF
CDR3nt: TGTGCCAGCAGTTTTCAGACAGGGGGAATGACCGGGGAGCTGTTTTTT

j_gene: TRBJ1-4
abundance: -
d_gene: -
v_gene: TRBV28
CDR3aa: CASSSRYRVNEKLFF
CDR3nt: TGTGCCAGCAGTTCCCGCTACAGGGTTAATGAAAAACTGTTTTTT

j_gene: TRBJ2-7
abundance: -
d_gene: -
v_gene: TRBV10-3
CDR3aa: CAIKGARGYEQYF
CDR3nt: TGTGCCATTAAGGGGGCGCGGGGGTACGAGCAGTACTTC

j_gene: TRBJ2-5
abundance: -
d_gene: -
v_gene: TRBV27
CDR3aa: CASSFDRAGRETQYF
CDR3nt: TGTGCCAGCAGTTTTGACAGGGCGGGACGAGAGACCCAGTACTTC

j_gene: TRBJ1-6
abundance: -
d_gene: -
v_gene: TRBV6-1
CDR3aa: CASSDGGYNSPLHF
CDR3nt: TGTGCCAGCAGTGATGGGGGCTATAATTCACCCCTCCACTTT

j_gene: TRBJ1-3
abundance: few
d_gene: -
v_gene: TRBV11-2
CDR3aa: CASSFGVRTLSGNTIYF
CDR3nt: TGTGCCAGCAGCTTTGGGGTCAGAACCCTCTCTGGAAACACCATATATTTT

j_gene: TRBJ2-7
abundance: few
d_gene: -
v_gene: TRBV7-9
CDR3aa: CASSLDPVPYEQYF
CDR3nt: TGTGCCAGCAGCTTAGATCCGGTACCCTACGAGCAGTACTTC

j_gene: TRBJ2-7
abundance: -
d_gene: -
v_gene: TRBV10-3
CDR3aa: CAIRTGRNEQYF
CDR3nt: TGTGCCATCAGGACAGGGAGGAACGAGCAGTACTTC

j_gene: TRBJ1-6
abundance: -
d_gene: -
v_gene: TRBV7-2
CDR3aa: CASSLTAGGSPLHF
CDR3nt: TGTGCCAGCAGCTTGACAGCCGGTGGTTCACCCCTCCACTTT

j_gene: TRBJ2-3
abundance: -
d_gene: TRBD1
v_gene: TRBV7-8
CDR3aa: CASSLALQGPSPDTQYF
CDR3nt: TGTGCCAGCAGCTTAGCCCTACAGGGGCCGTCACCAGATACGCAGTATTTT

j_gene: TRBJ2-5
abundance: -
d_gene: TRBD1
v_gene: TRBV25-1
CDR3aa: CASSEVTGVKETQYF
CDR3nt: TGTGCCAGCAGTGAAGTAACAGGGGTCAAAGAGACCCAGTACTTC

j_gene: TRBJ2-7
abundance: many
d_gene: -
v_gene: TRBV6-2/TRBV6-3
CDR3aa: CASSSRGYEQYF
CDR3nt: TGTGCCAGCAGTTCCAGAGGCTACGAGCAGTACTTC

j_gene: TRBJ1-3
abundance: few
d_gene: TRBD1
v_gene: TRBV15
CDR3aa: CATSRGQGKFSGNTIYF
CDR3nt: TGTGCCACCAGCAGAGGACAGGGAAAATTCTCTGGAAACACCATATATTTT

j_gene: TRBJ2-1
abundance: few
d_gene: -
v_gene: TRBV9
CDR3aa: CASTSGGNEQFF
CDR3nt: TGTGCCAGCACCTCAGGGGGGAATGAGCAGTTCTTC

j_gene: TRBJ2-5
abundance: few
d_gene: -
v_gene: TRBV7-8
CDR3aa: CASSSTRRGTQYF
CDR3nt: TGTGCCAGCAGCTCTACGCGTCGGGGGACCCAGTACTTC

j_gene: TRBJ1-4
abundance: -
d_gene: -
v_gene: TRBV5-1
CDR3aa: CASSIRDGPNEKLFF
CDR3nt: TGCGCCAGCAGCATCCGGGACGGACCTAATGAAAAACTGTTTTTT

j_gene: TRBJ1-2
abundance: -
d_gene: -
v_gene: TRBV2
CDR3aa: CASSSDGDGYGYTF
CDR3nt: TGTGCCAGCAGTTCGGACGGGGACGGTTATGGCTACACCTTC

j_gene: TRBJ2-2
abundance: -
d_gene: -
v_gene: TRBV11-2
CDR3aa: CAIHLAQNTGELFF
CDR3nt: TGTGCCATCCATCTGGCGCAAAACACCGGGGAGCTGTTTTTT

j_gene: TRBJ2-3
abundance: -
d_gene: TRBD1
v_gene: TRBV12-3/TRBV12-4
CDR3aa: CASSQGQGEGDTQYF
CDR3nt: TGTGCCAGCAGTCAAGGACAGGGGGAGGGGGATACGCAGTATTTT

j_gene: TRBJ2-1
abundance: -
d_gene: TRBD2
v_gene: TRBV29-1
CDR3aa: CSVAGLEGNNEQFF
CDR3nt: TGCAGCGTTGCAGGACTAGAGGGGAACAATGAGCAGTTCTTC

j_gene: TRBJ2-3
abundance: few
d_gene: TRBD2
v_gene: TRBV15
CDR3aa: CATSRGPGLAMGSTDTQYF
CDR3nt: TGTGCCACCAGCAGAGGCCCCGGACTAGCTATGGGTAGCACAGATACGCAGTATTTT

j_gene: TRBJ2-3
abundance: -
d_gene: TRBD1
v_gene: TRBV20-1
CDR3aa: CSARNRGREWDTQYF
CDR3nt: TGCAGTGCAAGAAACAGGGGGCGGGAATGGGATACGCAGTATTTT

j_gene: TRBJ2-7
abundance: -
d_gene: TRBD2
v_gene: TRBV13
CDR3aa: CASSSATSGPYEQYF
CDR3nt: TGTGCCAGCAGCTCCGCGACTAGCGGCCCCTACGAGCAGTACTTC

j_gene: TRBJ2-5
abundance: -
d_gene: -
v_gene: TRBV20-1
CDR3aa: CSARALTPYQETQYF
CDR3nt: TGCAGTGCTAGGGCCCTCACACCTTACCAAGAGACCCAGTACTTC

j_gene: TRBJ1-1
abundance: few
d_gene: TRBD1
v_gene: TRBV5-1
CDR3aa: CASSGTQGAMVYTEAFF
CDR3nt: TGCGCCAGCAGCGGGACACAGGGGGCGATGGTTTACACTGAAGCTTTCTTT

j_gene: TRBJ1-1
abundance: few
d_gene: -
v_gene: TRBV7-2
CDR3aa: CASSSVTGSRTEAFF
CDR3nt: TGTGCCAGCAGCTCGGTGACAGGCTCGAGAACTGAAGCTTTCTTT

j_gene: TRBJ2-3
abundance: many
d_gene: -
v_gene: TRBV29-1
CDR3aa: CSVELDTASTDTQYF
CDR3nt: TGCAGCGTTGAATTGGACACTGCTAGCACAGATACGCAGTATTTT